This entry concerns a single TCR beta chain. Its antigen is unidentified. The record originates from a study of cytomegalovirus exposure and HLA in healthy donors. Background on the study: The same platform as the approximately 700 first-cohort repertoires was used for the 120 validation repertoires, a later analysis reported.

The CDR3 runs to 14 residues. Germline V CDR1 and CDR2: SGHTA, FQGTGA. The V and J ends lost 4 bases and 5 bases, in that order; junction bases with no gene match: 7. The table came from immunoSEQ multiplex PCR; TCRdb's copy has only in-frame clones and leaves some out. The table lists some 170,000 clones, approximately 86% of them singletons. General study points: It was reported that the classifier diagnosed cytomegalovirus status with high specificity and sensitivity in both the original and validation cohorts.

The donors were members of the validation cohort comprising over a hundred subjects, separate from the roughly 700-subject first cohort. The origin of this receptor is a woman under 30 in good health and CMV-seronegative. The rearrangement joins TRBV7-3 to TRBJ1-1, with TRBD1 matching over 7 bases. The sequencing input was PBMCs. CDR3 in amino acids: CASSSQGPGTEAFF. For the CDR3, the DNA is TGTGCCAGCAGCTCACAGGGGCCTGGGACTGAAGCTTTCTTT. The full variable domain, rest sourced from reference TRBV7-3 and TRBJ1-1, is GAGVSQTPSNKVTEKGKYVELRCDPISGHTALYWYRQSLGQGPEFLIYFQGTGAADDSGLPNDRFFAVRPEGSVSTLKIQRTERGDSAVYLCASSSQGPGTEAFFGQGTRLTVV.